The rows below give T cell receptor beta chains drawn from one sample of a study of blood T cell repertoires in COVID-19. Method: immunoSEQ multiplex PCR; TCRdb's copy keeps in-frame clones and lacks some. The data show about 75,000 clones, 79% seen once. The sequenced material came from peripheral blood. These receptors came from a woman older than 75 with active or convalescent COVID-19. Each CDR3 is given without its conserved first and last residue. The listing skips clone size in some rows; elsewhere it reads once, few, many or a size class.

clone size	CDR3 length	V gene	J gene	CDR3 protein
-	12	TRBV25-1	TRBJ2-7	ASRSTSGGFRQY
-	13	TRBV5-6	TRBJ1-5	ASSLLQGEDQPQH
few	13	TRBV19	TRBJ1-5	ASSIVRGPGQPQH
-	11	TRBV11-2	TRBJ1-2	ASSLAGAGGYT
-	10	TRBV6-1	TRBJ2-3	ASSPSSDTQY
-	12	TRBV7-9	TRBJ1-2	ASSSDRGYNGYT
-	13	TRBV18	TRBJ1-4	ASSPRDRKNEKLF
-	14	TRBV7-2	TRBJ2-1	ASSSNYRDRRNEQF
-	16	TRBV7-6	TRBJ1-3	ASSSLGTGSYSGNTIY
-	14	TRBV7-2	TRBJ2-3	ASSLSAGGRTDTQY
-	10	TRBV13	TRBJ2-7	ASSTWTGEQY
-	13	TRBV19	TRBJ1-5	ASSRTGGAHQPQH
-	13	TRBV25-1	TRBJ1-6	ASSEYGSYNSPLH
-	12	TRBV30	TRBJ2-7	AWSELAATYEQY
-	13	TRBV30	TRBJ2-3	AWSYVGGSGDTQY
-	13	TRBV5-6	TRBJ1-2	ASRRWGGSSGGYT
-	11	TRBV29-1	TRBJ2-3	SVEGLASDTQY
-	12	TRBV2	TRBJ2-5	ASRGWGGQETQY
-	11	TRBV11-3	TRBJ1-6	ASSLTGDSPLH
-	9	TRBV5-1	TRBJ1-1	ASSLGTSLR
-	15	TRBV27	TRBJ2-6	ASSFRDRESGANVLT
once	13	TRBV7-9	TRBJ2-3	ASSLGAGAWDTQY
-	12	TRBV28	TRBJ2-1	ASSDGGGWDEQF
-	13	TRBV19	TRBJ2-7	ASSIARGRAYEQY
-	12	TRBV13	TRBJ2-7	ASSLGHKLYEQY
-	13	TRBV10-3	TRBJ2-7	AISVGGIGSYEQY
-	11	TRBV27	TRBJ1-5	ASSWRFGQPQH
once	12	TRBV7-6	TRBJ2-7	ASSLDPGWYEQY
many	15	TRBV28	TRBJ2-7	ASSRTGTEKLAYEQY
-	12	TRBV7-3	TRBJ1-1	ASSFRATGTEAF
-	12	TRBV3-1/TRBV3-2	TRBJ1-4	ASSQQGFYEKLF
-	15	TRBV29-1	TRBJ2-2	SVRTSGGAIKAGELF
-	14	TRBV11-2	TRBJ2-5	ASSLYARRDQETQY
-	11	TRBV19	TRBJ2-1	ASSIVTSGPQF
-	13	TRBV28	TRBJ1-5	ASRYSGTGVQPQH
once	13	TRBV27	TRBJ1-5	ASSPRDRVNQPQH
-	12	TRBV19	TRBJ2-2	ASSIGWPTGELF
-	12	TRBV27	TRBJ2-5	ASSFRGGLETQY
-	11	TRBV10-3	TRBJ1-2	ASRTGLGWGYT
-	12	TRBV18	TRBJ1-1	ASSRDRKYTEAF
-	13	TRBV29-1	TRBJ2-1	SVDTSSRSYNEQF
-	12	TRBV2	TRBJ1-2	ASRGDGATRGYT